Each of the 27 T cell receptor beta chains below was sequenced from the same sample in a study of cytomegalovirus exposure and HLA in healthy donors (dated by TCRdb to about 2017). Preparation of the library involved the immunoSEQ multiplex PCR assay. For the multiplex PCR, a mixture combining 60 forward primers for TCR Vbeta segments and 13 reverse primers for TCR Jbeta segments was used. What TCRdb holds here is the immuneACCESS table cut down to in-frame rearrangements. Part of the clones is not present; checked against another copy, under half of the missing clones reflect an unresolved V gene, and the others are unexplained. The sample includes about 92,000 clones, with 81% observed a single time. Of the sample, about 1.2% is held by the ten largest clones. Sequenced material: PBMCs. The receptor set was obtained from a girl aged 2 to 10 in good health and CMV-seropositive.

CDR3 coding DNA: TGTGCCATCAGTGACGGGGTCGGAGGGGACAATGAGCAGTTCTTC. This encodes CAISDGVGGDNEQFF. The genes are TRBV10-3 and TRBJ2-1; possibly TRBD2 for D (6 bases). Germline V gives CDR1 ENHRY, CDR2 SYGVKD. V was shortened by 3 bases and J by 5 bases, with 14 bases between the two germline ends. The CDR3 is made up of 15 amino acids.

The rearrangement joins TRBV10-3 to TRBJ2-7, with 8 bases fitting TRBD1. There are 13 residues in the CDR3. Germline trimming cut 3 bases from V and 4 bases from J; bases unmatched to any gene: 2. Germline values: CDR1 ENHRY, CDR2 SYGVKD. CDR3 region: CAISERTGYEQYF. The DNA for the CDR3 is TGTGCCATCAGTGAACGGACAGGGTACGAGCAGTACTTC.

The sample holds a few counts of this clone. This chain joins TRBV6-5 and TRBJ2-1; 9 nucleotides agree with TRBD2. J was trimmed by 7 bases and V by 4 bases; bases with no gene match: 11. CDR3 length: 16 amino acids. CDR1 is MNHEY, CDR2 SVGAGI, per germline. CDR3 DNA sequence: TGTGCCAGCAGTTCCCCTGGCGGGAGGGCCGGGAATGAGCAGTTCTTC. This translates into CASSSPGGRAGNEQFF.

CDR3 sequence (DNA): TGTGCCAGCAGTTTAACAGGGCCGTACAATCAGCCCCAGCATTTT. This translates into CASSLTGPYNQPQHF. The chain recombines TRBV27 with TRBJ1-5; a weak D match, TRBD1 (6 bases). The V gene's germline CDR1 is MNHEY and CDR2 SMNVEV (reference sequence). V was trimmed by 2 bases and J by 3 bases, leaving 11 bases between them. The CDR3 has 15 residues.

The gene calls are TRBV7-9 and TRBJ2-7; D may be TRBD2 (6 bases). Germline values: CDR1 SEHNR, CDR2 FQNEAQ (reference sequence). Deletions cut 0 bases from V and 6 bases from J, with 12 bases between. The CDR3 runs to 14 residues. The CDR3: CASSLAGGKAEQYF. CDR3 DNA sequence: TGTGCCAGCAGCTTAGCGGGAGGCAAGGCCGAGCAGTACTTC.

This clone was detected a few times. This chain connects TRBV15 to TRBJ2-7; 10 nucleotides line up with TRBD2. This CDR3 spans 16 amino acids. Per the germline V gene, CDR1 is LNHNV and CDR2 is YYDKDF (reference sequence). V trimming: 1 base; J trimming: 3 bases; junction bases outside the gene matches: 6. The DNA of the CDR3 is TGTGCCACCAGCAGAGTGGCTAGCGGGAGCGTCTACGAGCAGTACTTC. Its protein product is CATSRVASGSVYEQYF.

This clone has just one count. The genes are TRBV7-6 and TRBJ1-1; TRBD1 matches 10 bases. V shed 5 bases, J shed 3 bases, and the junction held 6 bases outside the gene matches. CDR3 length: 15 residues. Germline CDR1 SGHVS, CDR2 FNYEAQ. The CDR3 sequence: CASSLTGGADTEAFF. In DNA, the CDR3 is TGTGCCAGCAGCCTGACAGGGGGCGCGGACACTGAAGCTTTCTTT.

This clone appeared a single time. This sequence joins TRBV15 and TRBJ1-2; TRBD1 matches 8 bases. Germline V gene data show CDR1 as LNHNV and CDR2 as YYDKDF (reference sequence). After removal of 5 bases from V and 8 bases from J, the junction contained 7 bases not matched to a gene. The CDR3 covers 13 residues. The CDR3 sequence: CATSRTGSGGYTF. The CDR3 DNA sequence: TGTGCCACCAGCCGGACAGGGTCGGGAGGCTACACCTTC.

The CDR3 protein is CASSWGLANTGELFF. The CDR3 nucleotides read TGCGCCAGCAGCTGGGGACTAGCGAACACCGGGGAGCTGTTTTTT. This chain connects TRBV5-1 to TRBJ2-2; 8 nucleotides line up with TRBD2. The CDR3 spans 15 residues. The junction had 1 base not matched to a gene; V was cut back by 3 bases and J by 0 bases. Looked up from germline, CDR1 is SGHRS and CDR2 is YFSETQ.

The chain is built from TRBV11-3 and TRBJ1-1; no clear D. Germline V gene data show CDR1 as SGHNT and CDR2 as YENEEA. The CDR3 runs to 14 residues. V was clipped by 5 bases and J by 1 base, with 11 bases between them. CDR3 bases: TGTGCCAGCAGCCCCGGTCGGGAGAACACTGAAGCTTTCTTT. Its translation: CASSPGRENTEAFF.

The chain uses TRBV28 and TRBJ2-5; TRBD2 agrees at 14 bases. The trim removed 4 bases at V and 5 bases at J, leaving 21 bases unmatched. The germline CDR1 and CDR2 sequences are MDHEN and SYDVKM. This CDR3 contains 21 residues. The CDR3 DNA reads TGTGCCAGCAGTTCGAACCGGCGGGGACTAGCGGGAGCGATCCTCCAGGAGACCCAGTACTTC. This translates into CASSSNRRGLAGAILQETQYF.

The chain employs TRBV9 and TRBJ2-3, with a tentative D call TRBD2 (5 bases). The CDR3 loop spans 18 amino acids. CDR1 is SGDLS, CDR2 YYNGEE, per germline. Trimming removed 4 bases at V and 2 bases at J, with 23 bases between. The DNA of the CDR3 is TGTGCCAGCAGCCCACTAGGAAGGGCCAGTAAGTCCACAGATACGCAGTATTTT. It encodes CASSPLGRASKSTDTQYF.

The V call is TRBV11-1, the J call TRBJ1-1; 7 bases line up with TRBD1. Germline V gives CDR1 SGHAT, CDR2 FQDESV (reference sequence). J was trimmed by 0 bases and V by 4 bases; bases with no gene match: 8. The CDR3 is made up of 16 amino acids. The CDR3 region is CASSWGWDSLNTEAFF. Here the CDR3 DNA reads TGTGCCAGCAGCTGGGGGTGGGACAGTTTGAACACTGAAGCTTTCTTT.

V and J are TRBV30 and TRBJ1-2, with 9 bases aligning to TRBD1. Germline V gives CDR1 GTSNPN, CDR2 SVGIG (reference sequence). This CDR3 is built from 13 residues. V shed 1 base and J 8 bases; nucleotides not matched to a gene: 5. CDR3 DNA sequence: TGTGCCTGGAGTGACCAGGGGACAGGGGGCTACACCTTC. Translating it yields CAWSDQGTGGYTF.

This clone was picked up one time. A junction boundary mismatches the germline segment, possibly from a read error. The chain is built from TRBV2 and TRBJ1-1, with TRBD1 identical over 7 bases. Per the germline V gene, CDR1 is SNHLY and CDR2 is FYNNEI. The CDR3 is 11 residues long. CDR3 sequence: CASSVRRDRHF. The CDR3 nucleotides are TGTGCCAGCAGTGTGCGCAGGGACAGACACTTT.

J is TRBJ2-2 and V is TRBV13; D gene ambiguous. Trimming took 2 bases from V and 6 from J, leaving 13 bases between them. CDR3 length: 15 amino acids. The V gene's germline CDR1 is PRHDT and CDR2 FYEKMQ (reference sequence). CDR3 DNA: TGTGCCAGCAGCTTATTCACGCGCTTCCCCGGGGAGCTGTTTTTT. Amino acids: CASSLFTRFPGELFF.

The chain uses TRBV10-3 and TRBJ2-4, with D hard to call. Germline values: CDR1 ENHRY, CDR2 SYGVKD. Deletions cut 2 bases from V and 7 bases from J, with 6 bases between. The CDR3 sequence is 12 residues long. The CDR3 bases are TGTGCCATCAGTGAGCCACAGAACATTCAGTACTTC. It codes for CAISEPQNIQYF.

This chain links TRBV6-6 with TRBJ1-4; D might be TRBD1 (6 bases). With 10 bases removed from V and 3 bases from J, the gap between germline ends came to 18 bases. Per germline, CDR1 MNHNY and CDR2 SVGAGI (reference sequence). This CDR3 region has 15 residues. The CDR3 bases are TGTGCCACCTCGATCAGGGGCACGGCTAATGAAAAACTGTTTTTT. It encodes CATSIRGTANEKLFF.

The genes are TRBV5-1 and TRBJ1-2; weak D call: TRBD1 (5 bases). The V end was cut by 4 bases, the J end by 4 bases, with 8 bases between. The CDR3 consists of 12 residues. Germline CDR1 SGHRS, CDR2 YFSETQ. The CDR3, as DNA: TGCGCCAGCAGCACAGACAGCTATGGCTACACCTTC. It specifies CASSTDSYGYTF.

The chain joins TRBV30 to TRBJ1-5; 11 bases agree with TRBD1. The V segment lost 3 bases and the J segment 7 bases; nucleotides outside the gene matches: 2. Germline V gene sequence: CDR1 GTSNPN, CDR2 SVGIG (reference sequence). The CDR3 loop spans 13 amino acids. The CDR3 is CAWRGQGGQPQHF. CDR3 DNA sequence: TGTGCCTGGAGGGGACAGGGGGGCCAGCCCCAGCATTTT.

This chain joins TRBV6-5 and TRBJ1-2, with a weak D call TRBD1 (5 bases). Germline CDR1 and CDR2: MNHEY and SVGAGI. Trimming removed 0 bases at V and 4 bases at J, with 9 bases between. This CDR3 region has 14 residues. The CDR3 coding sequence is TGTGCCAGCAGTTACTCGAGAAGGGGCTATGGCTACACCTTC. It specifies CASSYSRRGYGYTF.

In this sample, this clone turned up once. The rearrangement links TRBV30 to TRBJ2-7; D may be TRBD2 (6 bases). The CDR3 has 14 residues. Trimming removed 2 bases from V and 1 base from J, with 12 bases in between. Germline CDR1 is GTSNPN and CDR2 is SVGIG (reference sequence). The CDR3: CAWSRGGTSYEQYF. As DNA, the CDR3 is TGTGCCTGGAGTCGGGGCGGGACTTCCTACGAGCAGTACTTC. The whole variable domain, filled in from reference TRBV30 and TRBJ2-7, reads SQTIHQWPATLVQPVGSPLSLECTVEGTSNPNLYWYRQAAGRGLQLLFYSVGIGQISSEVPQNLSASRPQDRQFILSSKKLLLSDSGFYLCAWSRGGTSYEQYFGPGTRLTVT.

This clone came up a few times. The CDR3 sequence: CASSPGGGFANEQFF. CDR3 sequence (DNA): TGTGCCAGCAGTCCGGGTGGGGGGTTCGCGAATGAGCAGTTCTTC. The V gene is TRBV28, the J gene TRBJ2-1; a weak D match, TRBD2 (6 bases). Germline V gene data show CDR1 as MDHEN and CDR2 as SYDVKM. The CDR3 spans 15 residues. V shed 5 bases and J shed 7 bases, with 18 bases lying between them. Full variable domain (missing parts from reference TRBV28 and TRBJ2-1): DVKVTQSSRYLVKRTGEKVFLECVQDMDHENMFWYRQDPGLGLRLIYFSYDVKMKEKGDIPEGYSVSREKKERFSLILESASTNQTSMYLCASSPGGGFANEQFFGPGTRLTVL.

The rearrangement links TRBV18 to TRBJ1-4; D is possibly TRBD1 (5 bases). CDR1 and CDR2 from the germline V gene are KGHSH and LQKENI. V was clipped by 3 bases and J by 5 bases, with 10 bases between them. The CDR3 spans 14 residues. The CDR3 DNA reads as TGTGCCAGCTCACCTGGGCAGGGCAATGAAAAACTGTTTTTT. Its translation is CASSPGQGNEKLFF.

To note about this clone: The junction departs from the called germline gene at one end, perhaps through a read error. This chain uses TRBV25-1 with TRBJ1-1; tentatively, D is TRBD1 (5 bases). Germline V gene sequence: CDR1 MGHDK, CDR2 SYGVNS. This CDR3 contains 14 residues. CDR3 loop: CASNEERGNTEAFF. For the CDR3, the DNA is TGTGCCAGCAATGAAGAAAGGGGGAACACTGAAGCTTTCTTT.

V is TRBV5-1 and J is TRBJ1-2; the D gene is possibly TRBD1 (5 bases). Trimming removed 0 bases from V and 2 bases from J, with 14 bases in between. CDR1 and CDR2 (germline): SGHRS, YFSETQ. The CDR3 length is 16 residues. The CDR3 bases are TGCGCCAGCAGCTTGGCCGGGGGACGTGAGAACTATGGCTACACCTTC. As protein: CASSLAGGRENYGYTF.

This clone appeared a single time. This chain connects TRBV7-9 to TRBJ2-7; tentatively, D is TRBD2 (5 bases). The germline CDR1 and CDR2 sequences are SEHNR and FQNEAQ (reference sequence). The V end was cut by 4 bases, the J end by 6 bases, with 10 bases between. This CDR3 contains 12 residues. The CDR3 here is CASSSVAGEQYF. DNA of the CDR3: TGTGCCAGCAGCTCCGTCGCGGGCGAGCAGTACTTC.